This T cell receptor beta chain was found in a study of T cell repertoires in cytomegalovirus infection. Across the study: From public TCR beta signatures came an indication of both CMV infection and matching HLA type.

Germline CDR1 SGHVS, CDR2 FNYEAQ. CDR3 size: 14 residues. The V and J ends lost 5 bases and 5 bases, in that order; junction bases with no gene match: 7. TCRdb reprocessed the reads via MiXCR and lists one record per CDR3 protein. The sample shows under 350,000 distinct CDR3 sequences, more than 8% of them seen only once. The chain couples TRBV7-6 to TRBJ2-7; 9 bases match TRBD1. Sample: PBMCs. This receptor was obtained from a human donor in good health (CMV status not recorded). Some clones in this sample may be carry-over from other donors' samples. CDR3 amino acids: CASSPGTGSDEQYF. For the CDR3, the DNA is TGTGCCAGCAGCCCCGGGACAGGGAGTGACGAGCAGTACTTC.